These 2 T cell receptor beta chains were all obtained from the same sample, sequenced in a study of cytomegalovirus exposure and HLA in healthy donors. Sequenced by immunoSEQ multiplex PCR; TCRdb stores in-frame clones only, minus some. The table shows 150,000 to 200,000 clones, with 85% occurring only once. Specimen: PBMCs. The origin of the receptors is a man younger than 35 in good health and CMV-seropositive.

This clone was counted between two and nine times. The chain recombines TRBV2 with TRBJ2-7, with a weak D call TRBD2 (5 bases). CDR1 is SNHLY and CDR2 is FYNNEI in the germline V gene. Trimming removed 7 bases at V and 9 bases at J, with 19 bases between. This CDR3 is built from 13 residues. CDR3 in amino acids: CASTPDSTPWQYF. CDR3 coding DNA: TGTGCCAGCACCCCGGACTCGACGCCGTGGCAGTACTTC.

On this clone: Germline and junction disagree at one end, which may indicate a read error. Other DNA sequences in the same sample also yield this CDR3. The V call is TRBV30, the J call TRBJ2-2; D is perhaps TRBD1 (6 bases). CDR1 is GTSNPN, CDR2 SVGIG, per germline (reference sequence). The CDR3 is made up of 12 amino acids. DNA of the CDR3: TGTGTCTCCGACAGGAACACTGGGGAGCTGTTTTTT. This sequence encodes CVSDRNTGELFF.